This T cell receptor (beta chain) came from a study of blood T cells in healthy people across ages. This clonotype appeared a few times. V trimming: 2 bases; J trimming: 11 bases; junction bases outside the gene matches: 14. From germline, CDR1 is MNHNY and CDR2 SVGAGI (reference sequence). The CDR3 spans 15 residues. With a J-beta primer mix and a sample-barcoded 5' primer, a second PCR ran 7 to 11 cycles. One entry per CDR3 protein, called by TCRdb with MiXCR from the 5' RACE reads. In the table there are a few hundred thousand distinct CDR3 sequences, about 26% of which are singletons. These data also formed part of another study, on T cells of mothers and their children. From that study: Donation was provided by three healthy Caucasian mothers along with their six children.

The TCR sequence derives from a boy aged 2 to 10 in good health. J is TRBJ1-1 and V is TRBV6-6; 7 nucleotides align to TRBD1. The sequenced sample was blood. DNA of the CDR3: TGTGCCAGCAGTTACGGGTTTACATGGGACAGATGCGCTTTCTTT. Translated: CASSYGFTWDRCAFF.